This section outlines one T cell receptor (delta chain) sequence together with its context. Taking its sample share into account, this clone is medium-sized (0.01 to 0.1%). Its antigen remains unidentified. A single base is all that separates this from a far larger clone, so a read error is likely. These data are taken from a study of human gamma delta and Vdelta1 T cells (dated 2018 in TCRdb). As for the study more broadly: The study investigated Delta One T cells, Vd1+ gamma-delta T cells, as cytotoxic effectors against acute myeloid leukemia.

As encoded in the germline V gene, CDR1 is TSWWSYY while CDR2 is QGS. V is trimmed back by 5 bases and J by 3 bases, and the junction contains 27 bases that no gene match accounts for. The CDR3 numbers 21 residues from cysteine through phenylalanine. The kept DNA is CDR3 alone, 63 bases in frame from the first base. The library was built by means of PCR. TCRdb names Illumina MiSeq as the instrument used. Identical DNA sequences were merged into single rows after TCRdb reprocessed the public reads with CATT. The sample has about 740 delta-chain clones on record, about 11% of them singletons. The ten top clones hold over 80% of the sample.

The sequence was collected from a human donor in good health. The sample was differentiated CD27- Vdelta1 gamma-delta T cells from blood. The chain is encoded by TRDV1 joined to TRDJ1; 7 bases in the middle match TRDD3. The DNA sequence reads TGTGCTCTTGGGAACTACCTTCACTTCTATCGGGGGATGCGGGGAGCCGATAAACTCATCTTT. Its protein reads: CALGNYLHFYRGMRGADKLIF.